This passage covers 21 T cell receptor beta chains from one sample sequenced in a study of blood T cell repertoires in COVID-19. TCRdb keeps only in-frame clones here, not all; method: immunoSEQ multiplex PCR. The sample contains 250,000 to 350,000 clones, about nine tenths of which appear only once. Sequenced sample: peripheral blood. Receptors were obtained from a woman in her fifties or sixties who had recovered from COVID-19.

The V gene is TRBV10-2, the J gene TRBJ2-7; 8 bases are a match to TRBD2. With 5 bases clipped from V and 0 bases from J, the junction kept 9 bases outside the gene matches. The V gene's germline CDR1 is WSHSY and CDR2 SAAADI. CDR3 length: 16 residues. The CDR3 bases are TGCGCCAGCAGTTCAGCCGGGACTAGGTCCTCCTACGAGCAGTACTTC. It encodes CASSSAGTRSSYEQYF.

V is TRBV27 and J is TRBJ1-1; 8 nucleotides line up with TRBD1. Per the germline V gene, CDR1 is MNHEY and CDR2 is SMNVEV (reference sequence). There are 14 residues in the CDR3. V lost 6 bases and J lost 5; bases outside the gene matches: 8. The CDR3 is CASRAYRGNTEAFF. CDR3 nucleotides: TGTGCCAGCAGAGCTTACAGGGGGAATACTGAAGCTTTCTTT.

The genes are TRBV28 and TRBJ2-5, with no clear D. V lost 8 bases, J lost 5 bases, and 15 bases lay in between. CDR3 length: 13 amino acids. CDR1 and CDR2 from the germline V gene are MDHEN and SYDVKM. CDR3 protein: CASRPEFRETQYF. In DNA, the CDR3 is TGTGCCAGCCGCCCCGAGTTCCGGGAGACCCAGTACTTC.

The CDR3 here is CASSLETAYYEQYF. The CDR3 DNA is TGTGCCAGCAGCTTAGAGACAGCCTACTACGAGCAGTACTTC. The chain employs TRBV7-8 and TRBJ2-7, with D possibly being TRBD1 (5 bases). Trimming pared 1 base from V and 3 bases from J, leaving 10 bases between. Germline lookup yields CDR1 SGHVS and CDR2 FQNEAQ. CDR3 length equals 14 residues.

The chain uses TRBV11-3 and TRBJ2-2, with unresolved D. V lost 3 bases and J 4 bases, leaving 6 bases between the germline ends. The CDR3 covers 13 residues. Germline-derived CDR1 and CDR2 are SGHNT and YENEEA. CDR3 amino acids: CASSFMFTGELFF. For the CDR3, the DNA is TGTGCCAGCAGCTTCATGTTCACCGGGGAGCTGTTTTTT.

The chain carries TRBV7-2 and TRBJ1-6; 9 bases line up with TRBD1. V was clipped by 2 bases and J by 6 bases; unmatched bases: 2. CDR3 length equals 15 residues. Germline V gene sequence: CDR1 SGHTA, CDR2 FQGNSA. CDR3 loop: CASSLTGGFNSPLHF. For the CDR3, the DNA is TGTGCCAGCAGCTTAACAGGGGGCTTTAATTCACCCCTCCACTTT.

The gene calls are TRBV5-1 and TRBJ2-3; TRBD2 matches 7 bases. The CDR3 has 13 residues. The V gene's germline CDR1 is SGHRS and CDR2 YFSETQ. The junction had 6 bases not matched to a gene; V was cut back by 6 bases and J by 5 bases. CDR3 sequence reads: CASTPGGRDTQYF. The CDR3 nucleotides read TGCGCCAGCACCCCCGGGGGGAGAGATACGCAGTATTTT.

This clone was observed a few times. The DNA for the CDR3 is TGTGCCATCAGTGGGACAGGGACGGCCTCTGAAGCTTTCTTT. Its protein product is CAISGTGTASEAFF. V usage is TRBV10-3 and J usage is TRBJ1-1; 8 nucleotides agree with TRBD1. J was trimmed by 6 bases and V by 4 bases; bases with no gene match: 7. The germline V gene has CDR1 ENHRY and CDR2 SYGVKD. CDR3 size: 14 residues.

V gene TRBV16 combines with J gene TRBJ1-5, with unresolved D. Germline lookup yields CDR1 KGHSY and CDR2 FQNENV. The V end was cut by 5 bases, the J end by 6 bases, with 17 bases between. The CDR3 length is 15 residues. CDR3 in amino acids: CASSKDFSGTQPQHF. As DNA, the CDR3 is TGTGCCAGCAGCAAGGACTTCTCGGGCACTCAGCCCCAGCATTTT.

This clone was seen just once. The chain recombines TRBV5-1 with TRBJ1-6; no definite D call. V lost 0 bases, J lost 7 bases, and 14 bases lay in between. This CDR3 region has 16 residues. Germline CDR1 is SGHRS and CDR2 is YFSETQ. The DNA of the CDR3 is TGCGCCAGCAGCTTGGCCGGAGGAGGATCGAATTCACCCCTCCACTTT. It translates to CASSLAGGGSNSPLHF.

The chain uses TRBV18 and TRBJ2-1, with TRBD2 matching 11 bases. The germline V gene encodes CDR1 KGHSH and CDR2 LQKENI. The CDR3 loop spans 19 amino acids. The trim removed 3 bases at V and 1 base at J, leaving 11 bases unmatched. CDR3 sequence: CASSPVVYSGGVSYNEQFF. As DNA, the CDR3 is TGTGCCAGCTCACCGGTTGTGTATAGCGGGGGGGTGTCCTACAATGAGCAGTTCTTC.

The V gene is TRBV12-3 or TRBV12-4, the J gene TRBJ1-5; a possible D gene is TRBD1 (5 bases). The CDR3 sequence is 13 residues long. The V end lost 4 bases, the J end lost 1 base, and 5 bases lay between the germline ends. The CDR3 protein is CASSSGSNQPQHF. The DNA for the CDR3 is TGTGCCAGCAGTTCAGGGAGCAATCAGCCCCAGCATTTT.

V usage is TRBV6-1 and J usage is TRBJ1-1; TRBD1 might be the D (5 bases). Trimming took 2 bases from V and 8 from J, leaving 9 bases between them. The CDR3 extends over 12 amino acids. Germline V gene sequence: CDR1 MNHNS, CDR2 SASEGT. In DNA, the CDR3 is TGTGCCAGCAGTGAAAGGAAGGGGGAAGCTTTCTTT. Amino acid sequence: CASSERKGEAFF.

The chain is built from TRBV4-2 and TRBJ1-4; D gene uncertain. Germline V CDR1 and CDR2: LGHNA, YNFKEQ. The ends were cut back, 0 bases at V and 4 bases at J, with 9 bases in the middle. This CDR3 spans 15 amino acids. DNA of the CDR3: TGTGCCAGCAGCCAAGATGGGGAGGTTAATGAAAAACTGTTTTTT. Its protein product is CASSQDGEVNEKLFF.

This clone appeared a few times. The chain uses TRBV6-2 or TRBV6-3 and TRBJ2-7, with 10 bases identical to TRBD2. The CDR3 runs to 14 residues. Germline values: CDR1 MNHEY, CDR2 SVGEGT. J lost 6 bases, V lost 3 bases, and 5 bases had no gene match. The CDR3 region has the DNA TGTGCCAGCAGTTATCGGCTAGCGGGAGTCGAGCAGTACTTC. Translating gives CASSYRLAGVEQYF.

This chain uses TRBV7-9 with TRBJ1-1; 8 bases are shared with TRBD1. The J segment lost 1 base and the V segment lost 4 bases, leaving 5 bases of the junction unmatched. Looked up from germline, CDR1 is SEHNR and CDR2 is FQNEAQ (reference sequence). This CDR3 is built from 15 residues. The CDR3 DNA reads TGTGCCAGCAGCTCAACTGGACAGGGGAACACTGAAGCTTTCTTT. It codes for CASSSTGQGNTEAFF.

Points on this clone: One end of the junction does not line up with germline, which may come from a read error. This sequence joins TRBV5-6 and TRBJ1-1, with D tentatively TRBD1 (5 bases). The CDR3 has 12 amino acids. Germline V gene data show CDR1 as SGHDT and CDR2 as YYEEEE. In DNA, the CDR3 is TGTGCCAGCAGCTGGAAGGACACAGAAGCTTTCTTT. This sequence encodes CASSWKDTEAFF.

The genes are TRBV2 and TRBJ1-1; tentatively, D is TRBD1 (5 bases). V shed 6 bases and J shed 10 bases, with 12 bases lying between them. The CDR3 has 11 amino acids. CDR1 and CDR2 from the germline V gene are SNHLY and FYNNEI. The CDR3 loop reads CASRTDGGAFF. CDR3 nucleotides: TGTGCCAGCAGGACAGATGGTGGAGCTTTCTTT.

This chain links TRBV7-2 with TRBJ1-6; 9 bases align to TRBD1. The CDR3 sequence is 14 residues long. The germline V gene has CDR1 SGHTA and CDR2 FQGNSA. V was pared by 4 bases and J by 7 bases, with 2 bases of the junction left unmatched. CDR3: CASSSGQGNSPLHF. CDR3 bases: TGTGCCAGCAGCTCGGGACAGGGCAATTCACCCCTCCACTTT.

CDR3 residues: CASTGGSNQPQHF. CDR3 coding DNA: TGTGCCAGCACCGGGGGTAGCAATCAGCCCCAGCATTTT. The chain is built from TRBV6-5 and TRBJ1-5; the D gene is possibly TRBD1 (5 bases). CDR1 and CDR2 (germline): MNHEY, SVGAGI. The CDR3 covers 13 residues. The V end was cut by 7 bases, the J end by 0 bases, with 7 bases between.

V gene TRBV6-5 combines with J gene TRBJ1-1, with TRBD1 identical over 8 bases. The CDR3 covers 13 residues. Germline V gene data show CDR1 as MNHEY and CDR2 as SVGAGI. The J segment lost 12 bases and the V segment lost 4 bases, leaving 10 bases of the junction unmatched. CDR3 nucleotides: TGTGCCAGCAGTTTCGGACAGGGCGGTTTAACTTTCTTT. Protein product: CASSFGQGGLTFF.